The TCR beta chain under discussion was sequenced for a study of identical twins. Study-wide results and caveats: Sharing of beta out-of-frame sequences by twins showed a weaker excess. Low generation-probability sequences were in excess among twin-shared out-of-frame alpha sequences. The models gave estimates that fell short of the out-of-frame TCR alpha sharing seen in monozygotic twins. Invariant T cells like MAIT and iNKT could partly confound the zero-insertion analyses.

This clonotype was seen many times. The target antigen is unknown. The junction does not match germline at one end; this may be a read error. CDR1 MGHRA and CDR2 YSYEKL come from the germline V gene. The CDR3 has 15 amino acids. In TCRdb, the 5' RACE reads were re-called with MiXCR into one record per CDR3 protein. The repertoire holds hundreds of thousands of distinct CDR3 sequences, with around 6% as singletons. V is TRBV4-1 and J is TRBJ1-4, with 7 bases identical to TRBD1. The origin of this receptor is a man between 18 and 35 years old in good health. Sequencing was carried out using naive T cells sorted from blood. The CDR3 DNA sequence: TGTGCCAGCAGCCAGGGGACAGCAACTAATGAAAAACTGTTTTTT. Translation: CASSQGTATNEKLFF.